This T cell receptor beta chain came from a study of radiation and T cells in renal cell carcinoma. Time point defined: baseline pretreatment blood. Specified treatment: 15 Gy SBRT to primary tumor, nephrectomy 4 weeks later. This renal cell carcinoma was of the clear cell type. General study points: No pretreatment tumor biopsies were available for baseline clonotypes. In blood, top tumor clones expanded by 2 weeks, shrinking by 4.

The CDR3 consists of 16 residues. In germline, CDR1 is MNHNS, CDR2 SASEGT. V was clipped by 1 base and J by 7 bases; unmatched bases: 7. Profiling relied on immunoSEQ multiplex PCR, and the TCRdb table lists in-frame clones only, not all of them. The sample has 120,000 to 150,000 clones; around four fifths are singletons. This clone was detected many times. The antigen is not known. V gene TRBV6-1 combines with J gene TRBJ1-4; 9 bases line up with TRBD1. The TCR sequence derives from a woman aged 45-60 years with renal cell carcinoma. Material: blood, obtained from a patient whose treatment included radiotherapy and nephrectomy. CDR3 loop: CASSEVRGQGSEKLFF. The CDR3 region has the DNA TGTGCCAGCAGTGAAGTAAGGGGACAGGGTAGTGAAAAACTGTTTTTT.